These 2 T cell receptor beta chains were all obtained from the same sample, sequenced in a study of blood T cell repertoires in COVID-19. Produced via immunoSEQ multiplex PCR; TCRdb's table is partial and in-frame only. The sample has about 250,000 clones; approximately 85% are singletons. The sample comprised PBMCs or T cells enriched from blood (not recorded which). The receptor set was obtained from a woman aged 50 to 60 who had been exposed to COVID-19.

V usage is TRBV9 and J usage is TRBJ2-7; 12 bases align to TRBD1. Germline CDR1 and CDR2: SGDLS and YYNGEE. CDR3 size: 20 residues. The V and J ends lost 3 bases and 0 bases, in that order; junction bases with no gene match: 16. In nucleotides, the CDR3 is TGTGCCAGCAGCGCCAACCCCGGGACAGGGGGCTCGGGGCCCTCCTACGAGCAGTACTTC. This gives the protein CASSANPGTGGSGPSYEQYF.

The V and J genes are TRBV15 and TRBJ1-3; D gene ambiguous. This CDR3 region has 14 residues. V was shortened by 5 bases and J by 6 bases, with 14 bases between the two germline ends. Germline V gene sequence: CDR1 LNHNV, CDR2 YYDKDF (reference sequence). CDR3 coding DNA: TGTGCCACCAGCCCCCGGAGGGAAAAAAACACCATATATTTT. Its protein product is CATSPRREKNTIYF.